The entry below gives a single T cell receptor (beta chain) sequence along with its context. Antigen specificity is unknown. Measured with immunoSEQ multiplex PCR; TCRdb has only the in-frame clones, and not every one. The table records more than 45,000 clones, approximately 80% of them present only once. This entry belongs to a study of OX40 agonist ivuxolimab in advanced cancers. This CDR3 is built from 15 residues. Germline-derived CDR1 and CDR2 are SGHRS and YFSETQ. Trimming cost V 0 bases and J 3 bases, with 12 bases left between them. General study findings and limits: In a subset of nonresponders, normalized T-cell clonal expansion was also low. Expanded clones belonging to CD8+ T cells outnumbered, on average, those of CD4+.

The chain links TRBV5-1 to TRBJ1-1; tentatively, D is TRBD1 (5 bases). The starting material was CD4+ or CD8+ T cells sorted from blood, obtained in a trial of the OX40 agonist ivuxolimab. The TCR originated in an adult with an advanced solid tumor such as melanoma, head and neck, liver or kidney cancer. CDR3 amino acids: CASSLGALGDTEAFF. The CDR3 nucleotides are TGCGCCAGCAGCTTGGGCGCTCTGGGGGACACTGAAGCTTTCTTT.